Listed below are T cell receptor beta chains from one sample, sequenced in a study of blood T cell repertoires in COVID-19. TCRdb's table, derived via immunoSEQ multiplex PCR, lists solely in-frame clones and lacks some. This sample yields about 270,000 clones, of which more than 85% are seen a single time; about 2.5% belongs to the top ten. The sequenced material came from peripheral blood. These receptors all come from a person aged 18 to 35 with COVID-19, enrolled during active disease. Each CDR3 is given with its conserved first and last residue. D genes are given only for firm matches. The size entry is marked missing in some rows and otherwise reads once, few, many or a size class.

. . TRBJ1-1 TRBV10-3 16 TGTGCCATCAGTGAAGACCCCAGGGTCGCGAACACTGAAGCTTTCTTT CAISEDPRVANTEAFF
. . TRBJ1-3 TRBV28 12 TGTGCCAGCACCCAGGATAGAAACACCATATATTTT CASTQDRNTIYF
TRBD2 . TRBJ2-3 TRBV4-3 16 TGCGCCAGCAGCCAAGCATGGAGCGGGGTCACAGATACGCAGTATTTT CASSQAWSGVTDTQYF
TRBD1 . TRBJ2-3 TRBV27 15 TGTGCCAGCAGTTCCCCCCAGACAGGGGCAGATACGCAGTATTTT CASSSPQTGADTQYF
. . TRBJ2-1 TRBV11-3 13 TGTGCCAGCAGCCCGGGTCTACTCAATGAGCAGTTCTTC CASSPGLLNEQFF
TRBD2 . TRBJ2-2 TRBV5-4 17 TGTGCCAGCAGCTTGGGAAGGTCGGGACTAGCGAACGGGGAGCTGTTTTTT CASSLGRSGLANGELFF
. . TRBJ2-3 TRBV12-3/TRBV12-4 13 TGTGCCAGCAGCCAAGGGGTCACAGATACGCAGTATTTT CASSQGVTDTQYF
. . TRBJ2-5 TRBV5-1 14 TGCGCCAGCAGCTTCGAGGGAGGGGGAGAGACCCAGTACTTC CASSFEGGGETQYF
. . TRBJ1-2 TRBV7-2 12 TGTGCCAGCAGCTTAGGCTGGAGAAGCTACACCTTC CASSLGWRSYTF
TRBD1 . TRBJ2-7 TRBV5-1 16 TGCGCCAGCAGCCATCAACAGGGGATGGGGCCCTACGAGCAGTACTTC CASSHQQGMGPYEQYF
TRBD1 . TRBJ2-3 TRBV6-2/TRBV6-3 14 TGTGCCAGCAGTCGGACAGGAGACACAGATACGCAGTATTTT CASSRTGDTDTQYF
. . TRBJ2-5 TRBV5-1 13 TGCGCCAGCAGCTTGCAGGGGTTGGAGACCCAGTACTTC CASSLQGLETQYF
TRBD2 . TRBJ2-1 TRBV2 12 TGTGCCAGCGGGAGGGCCGGCAATGAGCAGTTCTTC CASGRAGNEQFF
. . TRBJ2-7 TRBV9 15 TGTGCCAGCAGCGTAGAATTCAACTCCCTCAACGAGCAGTACTTC CASSVEFNSLNEQYF
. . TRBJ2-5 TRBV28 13 TGTGCCAGCAGTTTGTGGCAGAAAAAGACCCAGTACTTC CASSLWQKKTQYF
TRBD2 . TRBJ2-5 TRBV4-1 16 TGCGCCAGCAGCCAAGCGGGATTAGCGGGATTAGAGACCCAGTACTTC CASSQAGLAGLETQYF
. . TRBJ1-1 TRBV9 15 TGTGCCAGCAGCGTACCGGGAGCTGGGGACACTGAAGCTTTCTTT CASSVPGAGDTEAFF
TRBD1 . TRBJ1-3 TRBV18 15 TGTGCCAGCTCACCAACAGGGGGCGCTGGAAACACCATATATTTT CASSPTGGAGNTIYF
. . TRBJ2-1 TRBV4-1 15 TGCGCCAGCAGCCAAGGTGAGATGAGGACAATGGAGCAGTTCTTC CASSQGEMRTMEQFF
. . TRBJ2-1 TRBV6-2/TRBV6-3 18 TGTGCCAGCAGTTACCCTGACGGGACTTTAAGCTCCTACAATGAGCAGTTCTTC CASSYPDGTLSSYNEQFF
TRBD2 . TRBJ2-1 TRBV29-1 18 TGCAGCGTTCGCCTGACCCCCCCAGCTAGCGGCTCCTACAATGAGCAGTTCTTC CSVRLTPPASGSYNEQFF
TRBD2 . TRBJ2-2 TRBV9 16 TGTGCCAGCAGCGTATCCGTAGCGGGAGAAGTCGGGGAGCTGTTTTTT CASSVSVAGEVGELFF
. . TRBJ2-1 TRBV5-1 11 TGCGCCAGCGCCGCGGACAATGAGCAGTTCTTC CASAADNEQFF
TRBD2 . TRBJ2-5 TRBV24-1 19 TGTGCCACCAGTGACCCTCTTGCGGGACTAGCGGGAGAAGTGGAGACCCAGTACTTC CATSDPLAGLAGEVETQYF
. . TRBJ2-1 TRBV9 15 TGTGCCAGCAGCAACCCGACGGGTCTCGACAATGAGCAGTTCTTC CASSNPTGLDNEQFF
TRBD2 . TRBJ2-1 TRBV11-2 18 TGTGCCAGCAGCTCCCCGAACGGACTAGCGGGGATCTACAATGAGCAGTTCTTC CASSSPNGLAGIYNEQFF
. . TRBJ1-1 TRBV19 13 TGTGCCAGTAGTTGGAGGGCGAGGACTGAAGCTTTCTTT CASSWRARTEAFF
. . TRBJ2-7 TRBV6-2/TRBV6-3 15 TGTGCCAGCAGTTACCAAGGCGGGACCCCCTACGAGCAGTACTTC CASSYQGGTPYEQYF
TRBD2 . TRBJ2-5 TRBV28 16 TGTGCCAGCAGTAGGGAGGCGGGACTAAGCCAAGAGACCCAGTACTTC CASSREAGLSQETQYF
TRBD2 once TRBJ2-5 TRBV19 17 TGTGCCAGTAGCCCACCCCCTGGGACTAGCGGTGAAGAGACCCAGTACTTC CASSPPPGTSGEETQYF
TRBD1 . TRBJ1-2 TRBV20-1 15 TGCAGTGCTAGTAGGGGGCCGAGTCCGGACTATGGCTACACCTTC CSASRGPSPDYGYTF
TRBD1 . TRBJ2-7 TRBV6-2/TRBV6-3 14 TGTGCCAGCAGCAGGGACAGCGCCTCCTACGAGCAGTACTTC CASSRDSASYEQYF
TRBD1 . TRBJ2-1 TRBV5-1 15 TGCGCCAGCAGCTTACGGACAGGGCGGGACAATGAGCAGTTCTTC CASSLRTGRDNEQFF